This TCR beta chain was sequenced in a study of T-cell reconstitution after alpha-beta-depleted transplantation in children. Study findings and constraints: One year after transplant, T-cell counts and diversity came mostly from newly produced T cells. Reportedly, roughly two months post-transplant, alpha-beta T cells arose from several hundred expanded graft clones.

This clonotype was recorded many times. Its antigen is currently unknown. After removal of 8 bases from V and 3 bases from J, the junction contained 6 bases not matched to a gene. CDR3 size: 14 residues. Unique molecular identifiers were used to barcode this TCRbeta library. TCRdb re-called the PCR reads through MiXCR, storing one row per CDR3 protein. The table records hundreds of thousands of distinct CDR3 sequences, 10% of them present only once. The gene calls are TRBV12-3 or TRBV12-4 and TRBJ2-1; 8 positions agree with TRBD1. Sequences were derived from PBMCs, sampled before TCRalphabeta/CD19-depleted stem cell transplant. This receptor was identified in a boy under three years old with acute myeloid leukemia, due to receive a stem cell transplant. The CDR3 region has the DNA TGTGCCAGCGGACAGGGCCCCCGCTACAATGAGCAGTTCTTC. Translation gives CASGQGPRYNEQFF.